This T cell receptor (beta chain) originates from a study of blood T cell repertoires in COVID-19. Study in general: In each case, the material was cDNA or gDNA derived from T cells, B-cell-depleted T cells, or PBMCs.

Participant age was roughly 18 to 95 years, and participants resided in 25 or so US areas. Grouping used clinical history reported by participants in a survey and questionnaire. Donors of Cohort 3 who recovered were those that had two negative PCRs, clearance, or symptom resolution. Per germline, CDR1 WNHNN and CDR2 SYGVQD (reference sequence). V was pared by 3 bases and J by 7 bases, with 18 bases between. The CDR3 loop spans 15 amino acids. The table came from immunoSEQ multiplex PCR; TCRdb's copy has only in-frame clones and leaves some out. The sample lists about 310,000 clones; roughly 91% were seen once.

This rearrangement joins TRBV10-1 to TRBJ2-5; a possible D gene is TRBD1 (5 bases). Sequencing used PBMCs or T cells enriched from blood (not recorded which). This clonotype was sampled from a woman aged 25-40 years who had recovered from COVID-19. The CDR3 bases are TGCGCCAGCAGTGAACCAGGGTTAGGAAAAGGGACCCAGTACTTC. Its protein product is CASSEPGLGKGTQYF.